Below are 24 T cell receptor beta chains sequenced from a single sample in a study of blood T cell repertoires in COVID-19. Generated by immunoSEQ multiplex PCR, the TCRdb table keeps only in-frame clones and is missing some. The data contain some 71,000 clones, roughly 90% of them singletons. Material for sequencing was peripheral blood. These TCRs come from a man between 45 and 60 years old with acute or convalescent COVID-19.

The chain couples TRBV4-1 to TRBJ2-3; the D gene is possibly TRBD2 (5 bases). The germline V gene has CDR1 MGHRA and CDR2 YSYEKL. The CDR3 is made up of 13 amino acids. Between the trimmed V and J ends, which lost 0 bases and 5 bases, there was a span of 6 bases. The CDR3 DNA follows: TGCGCCAGCAGCCAAGACGAGGGAGATACGCAGTATTTT. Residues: CASSQDEGDTQYF.

The DNA of the CDR3 is TGTGCCAGCAGCCAAGAAGTCGGGAATAATTCACCCCTCCACTTT. This codes for CASSQEVGNNSPLHF. This chain links TRBV14 with TRBJ1-6; D is unclear. Trimming stripped 0 bases from V and 5 bases from J, with 8 bases between. The CDR3 has 15 amino acids. In germline, CDR1 is SGHDN, CDR2 FVKESK. Together with reference TRBV14 and TRBJ1-6, the CDR3 gives the full variable domain: EAGVTQFPSHSVIEKGQTVTLRCDPISGHDNLYWYRRVMGKEIKFLLHFVKESKQDESGMPNNRFLAERTGGTYSTLKVQPAELEDSGVYFCASSQEVGNNSPLHFGNGTRLTVT.

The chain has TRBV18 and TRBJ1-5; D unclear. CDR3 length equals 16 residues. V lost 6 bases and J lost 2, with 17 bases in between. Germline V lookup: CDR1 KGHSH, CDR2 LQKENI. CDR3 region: CASSPTGVGGNQPQHF. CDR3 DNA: TGTGCCAGCTCCCCCACCGGGGTTGGGGGCAATCAGCCCCAGCATTTT. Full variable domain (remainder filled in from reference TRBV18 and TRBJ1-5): NAGVMQNPRHLVRRRGQEARLRCSPMKGHSHVYWYRQLPEEGLKFMVYLQKENIIDESGMPKERFSAEFPKEGPSILRIQQVVRGDSAAYFCASSPTGVGGNQPQHFGDGTRLSIL.

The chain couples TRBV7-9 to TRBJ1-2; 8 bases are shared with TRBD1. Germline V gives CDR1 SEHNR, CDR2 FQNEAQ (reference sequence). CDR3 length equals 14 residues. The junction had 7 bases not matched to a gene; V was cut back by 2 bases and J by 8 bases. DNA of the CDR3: TGTGCCAGCAGCTTAACCCAGGGGGCACGGGGCTACACCTTC. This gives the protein CASSLTQGARGYTF.

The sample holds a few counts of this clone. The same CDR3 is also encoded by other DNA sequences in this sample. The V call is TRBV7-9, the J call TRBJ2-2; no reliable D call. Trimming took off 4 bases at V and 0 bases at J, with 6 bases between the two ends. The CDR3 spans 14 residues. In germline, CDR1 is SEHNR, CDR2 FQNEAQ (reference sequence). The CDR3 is CASSYRANTGELFF. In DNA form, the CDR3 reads TGTGCCAGCAGCTACAGAGCGAACACCGGGGAGCTGTTTTTT.

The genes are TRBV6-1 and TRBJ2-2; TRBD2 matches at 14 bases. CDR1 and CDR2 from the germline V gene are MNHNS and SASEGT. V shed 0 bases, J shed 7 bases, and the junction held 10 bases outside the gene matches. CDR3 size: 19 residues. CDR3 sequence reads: CASSEAFGTSGSRSGELFF. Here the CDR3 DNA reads TGTGCCAGCAGTGAAGCTTTTGGGACTAGCGGGAGTAGGAGCGGGGAGCTGTTTTTT.

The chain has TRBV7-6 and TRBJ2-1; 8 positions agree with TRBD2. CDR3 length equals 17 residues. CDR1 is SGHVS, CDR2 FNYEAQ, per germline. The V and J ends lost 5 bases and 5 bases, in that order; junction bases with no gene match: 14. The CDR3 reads CASSPGTGTSAHNEQFF. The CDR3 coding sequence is TGTGCCAGCAGCCCAGGCACCGGGACTAGTGCCCACAATGAGCAGTTCTTC.

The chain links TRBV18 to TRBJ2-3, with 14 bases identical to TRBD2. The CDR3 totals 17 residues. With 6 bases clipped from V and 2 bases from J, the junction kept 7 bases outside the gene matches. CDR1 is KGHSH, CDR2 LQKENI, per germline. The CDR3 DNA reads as TGTGCCAGCTCCCGACTAGCGGGAGGGCAGAACACAGATACGCAGTATTTT. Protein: CASSRLAGGQNTDTQYF.

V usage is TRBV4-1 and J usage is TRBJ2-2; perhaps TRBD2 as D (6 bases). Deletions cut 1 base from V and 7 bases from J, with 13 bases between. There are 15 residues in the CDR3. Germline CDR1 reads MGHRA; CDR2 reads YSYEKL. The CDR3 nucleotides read TGCGCCAGCAGCCAAGGCGGGCAGGGAGGCGGGGAGCTGTTTTTT. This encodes CASSQGGQGGGELFF.

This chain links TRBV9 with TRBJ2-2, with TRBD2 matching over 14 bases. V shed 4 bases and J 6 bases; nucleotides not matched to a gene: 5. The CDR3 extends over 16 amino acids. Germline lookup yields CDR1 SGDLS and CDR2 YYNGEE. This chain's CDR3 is CASSLRLAGGAGELFF. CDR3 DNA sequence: TGTGCCAGCAGCCTCCGACTAGCGGGAGGGGCCGGGGAGCTGTTTTTT.

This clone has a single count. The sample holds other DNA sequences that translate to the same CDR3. The CDR3 here is CASSLGQNEQFF. The DNA of the CDR3 is TGCGCCAGCAGCTTGGGACAAAATGAGCAGTTCTTC. The chain combines TRBV5-1 with TRBJ2-1; D gene uncertain. Trimming took 0 bases from V and 7 from J, leaving 5 bases between them. Germline assignment: CDR1 SGHRS and CDR2 YFSETQ. The CDR3 covers 12 residues.

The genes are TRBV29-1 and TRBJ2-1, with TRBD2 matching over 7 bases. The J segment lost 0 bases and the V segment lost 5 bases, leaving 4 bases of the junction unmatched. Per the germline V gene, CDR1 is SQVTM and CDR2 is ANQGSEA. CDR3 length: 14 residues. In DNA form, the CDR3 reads TGCAGCGTTCTAGCGGCCCTCTCCTACAATGAGCAGTTCTTC. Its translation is CSVLAALSYNEQFF.

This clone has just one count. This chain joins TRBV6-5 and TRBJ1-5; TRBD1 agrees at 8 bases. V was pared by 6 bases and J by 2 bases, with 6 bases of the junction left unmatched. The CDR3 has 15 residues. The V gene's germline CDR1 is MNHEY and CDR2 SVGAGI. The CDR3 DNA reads TGTGCCAGCAGCCCGACAGGGGCGGGCAATCAGCCCCAGCATTTT. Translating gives CASSPTGAGNQPQHF.

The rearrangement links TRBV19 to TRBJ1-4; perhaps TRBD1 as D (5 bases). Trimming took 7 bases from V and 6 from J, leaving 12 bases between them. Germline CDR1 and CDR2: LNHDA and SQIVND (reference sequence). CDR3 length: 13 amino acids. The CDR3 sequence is CASTFQGDEKLFF. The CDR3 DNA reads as TGTGCCAGTACGTTTCAAGGGGATGAAAAACTGTTTTTT.

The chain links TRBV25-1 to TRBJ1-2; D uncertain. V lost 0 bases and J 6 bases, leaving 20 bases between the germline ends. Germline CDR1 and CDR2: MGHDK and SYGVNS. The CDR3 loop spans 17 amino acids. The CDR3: CASSEYLRVEGQDGYTF. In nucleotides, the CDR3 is TGTGCCAGCAGTGAATATCTACGGGTAGAGGGCCAGGATGGCTACACCTTC.

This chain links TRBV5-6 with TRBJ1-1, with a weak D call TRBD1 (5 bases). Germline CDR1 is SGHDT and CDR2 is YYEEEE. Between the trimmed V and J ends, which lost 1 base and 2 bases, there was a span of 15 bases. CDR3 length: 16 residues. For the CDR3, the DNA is TGTGCCAGCAGCTTGATCTTAACGCAGGGAAACACTGAAGCTTTCTTT. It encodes CASSLILTQGNTEAFF. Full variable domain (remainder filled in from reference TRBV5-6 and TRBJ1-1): DAGVTQSPTHLIKTRGQQVTLRCSPKSGHDTVSWYQQALGQGPQFIFQYYEEEERQRGNFPDRFSGHQFPNYSSELNVNALLLGDSALYLCASSLILTQGNTEAFFGQGTRLTVV.

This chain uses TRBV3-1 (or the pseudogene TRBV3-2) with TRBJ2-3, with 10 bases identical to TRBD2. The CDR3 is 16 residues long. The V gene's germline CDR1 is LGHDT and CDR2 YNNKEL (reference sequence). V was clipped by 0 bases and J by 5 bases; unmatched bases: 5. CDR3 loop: CASSQESGREGDTQYF. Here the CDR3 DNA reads TGTGCCAGCAGCCAAGAGAGCGGGAGGGAGGGAGATACGCAGTATTTT.

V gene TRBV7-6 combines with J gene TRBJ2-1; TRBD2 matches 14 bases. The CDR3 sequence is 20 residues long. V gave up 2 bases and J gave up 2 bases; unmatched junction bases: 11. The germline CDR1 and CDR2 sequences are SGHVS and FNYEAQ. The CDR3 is CASSLINLGLAGVAYNEQFF. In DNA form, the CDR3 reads TGTGCCAGCAGCTTAATCAACCTGGGACTAGCGGGAGTGGCCTACAATGAGCAGTTCTTC.

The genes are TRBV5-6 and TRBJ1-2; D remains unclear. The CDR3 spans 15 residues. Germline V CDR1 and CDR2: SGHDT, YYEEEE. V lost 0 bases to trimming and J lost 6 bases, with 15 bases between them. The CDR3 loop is CASSLGAGNGHGYTF. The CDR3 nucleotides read TGTGCCAGCAGCTTGGGGGCCGGGAATGGTCATGGCTACACCTTC.

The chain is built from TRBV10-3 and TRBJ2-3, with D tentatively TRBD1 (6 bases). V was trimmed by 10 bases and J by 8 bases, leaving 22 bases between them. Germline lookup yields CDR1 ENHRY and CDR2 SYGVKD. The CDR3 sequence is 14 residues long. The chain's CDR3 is CAKADSPEGGTQYF. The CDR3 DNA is TGTGCCAAGGCAGACAGCCCAGAAGGGGGTACGCAGTATTTT.

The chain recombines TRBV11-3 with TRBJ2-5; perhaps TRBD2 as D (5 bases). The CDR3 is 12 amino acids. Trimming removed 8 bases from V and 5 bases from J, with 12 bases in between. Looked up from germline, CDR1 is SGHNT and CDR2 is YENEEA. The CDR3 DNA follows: TGTGCCAGCGGCCGGGGTTTCGAGACCCAGTACTTC. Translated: CASGRGFETQYF. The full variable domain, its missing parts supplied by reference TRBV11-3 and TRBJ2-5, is EAGVVQSPRYKIIEKKQPVAFWCNPISGHNTLYWYLQNLGQGPELLIRYENEEAVDDSQLPKDRFSAERLKGVDSTLKIQPAELGDSAVYLCASGRGFETQYFGPGTRLLVL.

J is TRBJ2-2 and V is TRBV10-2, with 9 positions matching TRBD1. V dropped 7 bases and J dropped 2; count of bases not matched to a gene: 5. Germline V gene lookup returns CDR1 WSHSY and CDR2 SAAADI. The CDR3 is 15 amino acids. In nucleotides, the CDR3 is TGCGCCAGCATCCGGGACAGGGTAAACACCGGGGAGCTGTTTTTT. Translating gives CASIRDRVNTGELFF.

This chain's CDR3 is CASGVLGKQPQHF. Written as DNA, the CDR3 is TGTGCCAGCGGAGTATTAGGAAAACAGCCCCAGCATTTT. V is TRBV6-5 and J is TRBJ1-5; no clear D. The CDR3 consists of 13 residues. CDR1 and CDR2 from the germline V gene are MNHEY and SVGAGI. V shed 8 bases and J shed 7 bases, with 15 bases lying between them.

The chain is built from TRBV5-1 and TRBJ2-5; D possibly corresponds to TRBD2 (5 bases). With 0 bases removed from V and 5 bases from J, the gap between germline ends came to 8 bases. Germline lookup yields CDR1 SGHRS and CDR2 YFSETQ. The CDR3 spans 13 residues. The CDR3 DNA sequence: TGCGCCAGCAGCTTGGCCGGGGTTGAGACCCAGTACTTC. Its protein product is CASSLAGVETQYF.